The present T cell receptor beta chain was sequenced within a study of cytomegalovirus exposure and HLA in healthy donors. With regard to this clone: Its cognate antigen is unknown.

General study results and limits: With DRB1 most and HLA-C fewest, TCR association rates differed between HLA loci in a later analysis. Researchers catalogued under 200 TCR beta chains as cytomegalovirus-associated. There was a cluster of highly shared sequence variants that was likely a sequencing artifact.

The PCR ran on 60 Vbeta and 13 Jbeta primers. Profiled with immunoSEQ multiplex PCR; TCRdb holds only in-frame clones, not every one. The sample includes roughly 170,000 clones, around 81% of them seen just once. Germline CDR1 SGHNT, CDR2 YYREEE (reference sequence). This CDR3 is 14 amino acids long. V was shortened by 4 bases and J by 2 bases, with 13 bases between the two germline ends. This rearrangement joins TRBV5-4 to TRBJ2-7; a possible D gene is TRBD1 (6 bases). The receptor was isolated from a woman aged 25 to 39 in good health and CMV-seronegative. The sequenced sample was PBMCs. The CDR3 loop is CASSPGVGAYEQYF. CDR3 nucleotides: TGTGCCAGCAGCCCAGGGGTCGGTGCCTACGAGCAGTACTTC.